The clone carrying this TCR beta chain has a handful of counts. Amplified TCR beta CDR3 regions came from RNA transcripts. The HTBI primer set drove a first-round RT-PCR of the TCR CDR3. From the multiplex PCR reads, TCRdb called clonotypes with MiXCR, one entry per CDR3 protein. The table has roughly 290,000 distinct CDR3 sequences, about an eighth seen once. Looked up from germline, CDR1 is SGDLS and CDR2 is YYNGEE. This CDR3 is built from 15 residues. Between the trimmed V and J ends, which lost 0 bases and 4 bases, there was a span of 11 bases. These data originate in a study of T cells in Graves' hyperthyroidism and ophthalmopathy.

This TCR derives from a woman in her thirties with Graves' hyperthyroidism that later progressed to Graves' ophthalmopathy. This chain links TRBV9 with TRBJ2-1; possible D gene TRBD2, 5 bases. Sequencing was performed on blood. Here the CDR3 reads CASSVEAELYNEQFF. CDR3 nucleotide sequence: TGTGCCAGCAGCGTAGAAGCGGAACTTTACAATGAGCAGTTCTTC.